These 10 T cell receptor delta chains share one sample of origin, sequenced in a study of gamma-delta T cells after stem cell transplantation. TCRdb fed the RT-PCR reads into CATT to redo clone calling. Of roughly 1,600 delta-chain clones listed, less than 6.5% are singletons. Sequenced input: gamma-delta T cells. Source of these receptors: a human donor. It is not recorded whose cells these are; they may come from a transplant donor.

Details on this clone: The mismatch at residue 12 between this DNA's translation and the TCRdb protein of a much larger clone likely reflects a read error; the protein shown is translated from the DNA. Other DNA sequences within the sample encode an identical CDR3. In DNA, the CDR3 is TGTGCTCTTGGGGAACTACGGAGATATGCTCGACTCCACACCGATAAACTCATCTTT. Its translation is CALGELRRYARLHTDKLIF. This rearrangement joins TRDV1 to TRDJ1; D gene unclear. This CDR3 is built from 19 residues. Trimming left V 0 bases short and J 0 bases short, with 20 bases between. CDR1 and CDR2 from the germline V gene are TSWWSYY and QGS.

In regard to this clone: The TCRdb protein comes from a much larger clone and disagrees with this DNA's translation at residue 10, likely due to a read error; the protein given here is derived from the DNA. The chain joins TRDV1 to TRDJ1, with D uncertain. CDR1 is TSWWSYY, CDR2 QGS, per germline. Deletions cut 0 bases from V and 1 base from J, with 21 bases between. There are 19 residues in the CDR3. The CDR3 here is CALGELYIPWRVITDKLIF. The CDR3 nucleotides are TGTGCTCTTGGGGAACTATACATTCCCTGGAGGGTAATCACCGATAAACTCATCTTT.

Comments on this clone: TCRdb shows a much larger clone's protein in place of this DNA's translation, and the two differ at residue 9, likely through a read error; the protein shown is translated from the DNA. V is TRDV1 and J is TRDJ1, with D perhaps matching TRDD3 (6 bases). Trimming cost V 1 base and J 0 bases, with 15 bases left between them. Germline V gene lookup returns CDR1 TSWWSYY and CDR2 QGS. This CDR3 contains 17 residues. The CDR3 loop is CALGEPGGPEDTDKLIF. CDR3 DNA: TGTGCTCTTGGGGAACCCGGGGGACCGGAGGACACCGATAAACTCATCTTT.

About this clone: The TCRdb protein comes from a much larger clone and disagrees with this DNA's translation at residue 9, likely due to a read error; the protein given here is derived from the DNA. This rearrangement joins TRDV1 to TRDJ1; 9 nucleotides agree with TRDD3. There are 16 residues in the CDR3. Germline V gives CDR1 TSWWSYY, CDR2 QGS. With V trimmed by 6 bases and J by 2 bases, 10 bases remained unmatched. The CDR3 is CALGRYWGTDTDKLIF. The CDR3 DNA reads TGTGCTCTTGGCCGCTACTGGGGGACAGATACCGATAAACTCATCTTT.

This clone appeared a few times. V and J are TRDV1 and TRDJ1; 7 positions agree with TRDD3. CDR3 length: 18 residues. Germline V CDR1 and CDR2: TSWWSYY, QGS. With 0 bases clipped from V and 0 bases from J, the junction kept 10 bases outside the gene matches. The CDR3 region has the DNA TGTGCTCTTGGGGAACTAGCAGCCGGGGGATCTTACACCGATAAACTCATCTTT. Translated, it gives CALGELAAGGSYTDKLIF.

This clone was counted a few times. This sequence joins TRDV2 and TRDJ1; 8 bases are shared with TRDD3. CDR1 is GEAIGNYY and CDR2 is EKD in the germline V gene. V shed 0 bases, J shed 2 bases, and the junction held 13 bases outside the gene matches. CDR3 length: 18 residues. DNA for the CDR3: TGTGCCTGTGACACCTTAGAAACTGGGGGCCTTGGGACCGATAAACTCATCTTT. It yields the protein CACDTLETGGLGTDKLIF.

Comments on this clone: This likely stems from a read error, as it lies one base from a far larger clone. Distinct nucleotide sequences in the sample also encode this CDR3. The chain links TRDV2 to TRDJ4; TRDD2 is a possible D gene (5 bases). Trimming took off 3 bases at V and 2 bases at J, with 27 bases between the two ends. Per the germline V gene, CDR1 is GEAIGNYY and CDR2 is EKD. CDR3 length: 18 amino acids. DNA for the CDR3: TGTGCCTGTGACGATGGCCTTCACCGACCACAATTTACAAGACCCCTGATCTTT. It translates to CACDDGLHRPQFTRPLIF.

This sequence joins TRDV2 and TRDJ1, with 11 bases aligning to TRDD3. The V gene end was trimmed by 0 bases and the J gene end by 4 bases; junction bases not matched to a gene: 12. Germline CDR1 reads GEAIGNYY; CDR2 reads EKD. The CDR3 spans 18 residues. CDR3 region: CACDTVASLGDTGDKLIF. DNA of the CDR3: TGTGCCTGTGACACCGTGGCTTCCCTGGGGGATACCGGCGATAAACTCATCTTT.

This clone was seen only a few times. The chain employs TRDV2 and TRDJ1; 7 nucleotides line up with TRDD3. Germline V gene data show CDR1 as GEAIGNYY and CDR2 as EKD. The V segment lost 1 base and the J segment 0 bases; nucleotides outside the gene matches: 4. This CDR3 contains 15 residues. The CDR3 is CACDTLGAYTDKLIF. CDR3 sequence (DNA): TGTGCCTGTGACACGCTGGGGGCCTACACCGATAAACTCATCTTT.

Comments on this clone: A read error is the likely source, as a far larger clone sits one nucleotide away. Other DNA sequences in this specimen translate into the identical CDR3. This sequence joins TRAV38-2/DV8 and TRDJ1, with a possible D match to TRDD2 (5 bases). Germline CDR1 reads TSESDYY; CDR2 reads QEAYKQQN. The CDR3 runs 19 residues. The V end was cut by 1 base, the J end by 5 bases, with 27 bases between. This CDR3 reads CAYRSPQAFLRSSIDKLIF. The CDR3, as DNA: TGTGCTTATAGGAGCCCACAGGCCTTCTTACGTAGTAGTATAGATAAACTCATCTTT.